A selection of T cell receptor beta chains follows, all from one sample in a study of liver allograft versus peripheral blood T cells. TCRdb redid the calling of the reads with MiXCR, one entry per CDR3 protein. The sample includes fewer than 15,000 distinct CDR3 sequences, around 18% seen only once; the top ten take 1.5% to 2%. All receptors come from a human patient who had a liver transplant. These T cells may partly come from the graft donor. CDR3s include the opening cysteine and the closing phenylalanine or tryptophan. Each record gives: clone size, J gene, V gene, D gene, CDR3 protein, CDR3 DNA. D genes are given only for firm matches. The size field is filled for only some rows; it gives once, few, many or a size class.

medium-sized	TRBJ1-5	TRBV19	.	CASRPRGWGNQPQHF	TGTGCCAGTAGACCGCGGGGTTGGGGCAATCAGCCCCAGCATTTT
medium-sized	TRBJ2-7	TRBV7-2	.	CASSPSSLNAYEQYF	TGTGCCAGCAGCCCCTCTAGTCTGAACGCCTACGAGCAGTACTTC
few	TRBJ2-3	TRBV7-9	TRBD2	CASSLAGGPPDTQYF	TGTGCCAGCAGCTTAGCGGGAGGGCCACCAGATACGCAGTATTTT
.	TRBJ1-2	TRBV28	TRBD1	CASSDRGYGYTF	TGTGCCAGCAGTGACAGGGGCTATGGCTACACCTTC
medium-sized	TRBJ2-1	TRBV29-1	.	CSVAHVNYNEQFF	TGCAGCGTTGCACACGTAAATTACAATGAGCAGTTCTTC
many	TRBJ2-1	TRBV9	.	CASSRGSERFYNEQFF	TGTGCCAGCAGCAGAGGGTCCGAGAGATTCTACAATGAGCAGTTCTTC
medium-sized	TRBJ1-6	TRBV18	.	CASSPQDTYSPLHF	TGTGCCAGCTCACCGCAGGACACTTATTCACCCCTCCACTTT
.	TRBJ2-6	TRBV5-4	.	CASRRDISGANVLTF	TGTGCCAGCAGGCGGGATATCTCTGGGGCCAACGTCCTGACTTTC
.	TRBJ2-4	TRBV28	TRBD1	CASSRQGAKNIQYF	TGTGCCAGCAGTAGACAGGGGGCCAAAAACATTCAGTACTTC
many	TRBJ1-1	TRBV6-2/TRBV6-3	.	CASSYDSEAFF	TGTGCCAGCAGTTACGACAGTGAAGCTTTCTTT
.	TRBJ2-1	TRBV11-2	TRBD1	CASKGQVVNEQFF	TGTGCCAGCAAGGGACAGGTTGTCAATGAGCAGTTCTTC
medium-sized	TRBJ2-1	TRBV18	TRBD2	CASSLLAGGSNEQFF	TGTGCCAGCTCCCTGCTAGCGGGAGGATCAAATGAGCAGTTCTTC
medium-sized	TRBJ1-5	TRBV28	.	CASSSSFQGQPQHF	TGTGCCAGCAGTTCCTCCTTCCAGGGGCAGCCCCAGCATTTT
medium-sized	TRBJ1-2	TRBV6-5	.	CASSYYRGIEGYTF	TGTGCCAGCAGTTACTATCGGGGAATCGAGGGCTACACCTTC
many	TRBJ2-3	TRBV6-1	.	CASCEGVADTQYF	TGTGCCAGTTGTGAAGGGGTGGCAGATACGCAGTATTTT
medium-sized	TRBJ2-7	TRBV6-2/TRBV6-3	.	CASSYEGGVYEQYF	TGTGCCAGCAGTTACGAGGGGGGGGTCTACGAGCAGTACTTC
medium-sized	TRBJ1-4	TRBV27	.	CASSLSPVGNEKLFF	TGTGCCAGCAGTTTATCCCCGGTGGGGAATGAAAAACTGTTTTTT
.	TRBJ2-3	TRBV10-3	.	CAISGGNTQYF	TGTGCCATCAGTGGGGGGAATACGCAGTATTTT
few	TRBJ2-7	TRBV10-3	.	CAIRPTESSYEQYF	TGTGCCATCAGGCCGACGGAAAGCTCCTACGAGCAGTACTTC
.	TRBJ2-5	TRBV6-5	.	CASSLSQGSQETQYF	TGTGCCAGCAGCTTGAGTCAGGGATCCCAAGAGACCCAGTACTTC
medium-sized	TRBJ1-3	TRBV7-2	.	CASSATGGNTIYF	TGTGCCAGCAGCGCAACAGGGGGAAACACCATATATTTT
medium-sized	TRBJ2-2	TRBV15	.	CATSRPTGRGHTGELFF	TGTGCCACCAGCAGACCGACTGGGCGGGGGCACACCGGGGAGCTGTTTTTT